This T cell receptor (beta chain) was documented in a study of cytotoxic CD8 clonotypes in ibrutinib-treated CLL. Overall study context: Results showed some 24 partial and 2 complete responses; following median around 68 months, around 15 remained remitted, around twelve advanced.

The CDR3 consists of 16 residues. CDR1 and CDR2 (germline): LNHNV, YYDKDF (reference sequence). Deletions cut 1 base from V and 4 bases from J, with 14 bases between. The intended depth for sequencing was 1 in 200,000 to 1 in 1 million T cells. Method: immunoSEQ multiplex PCR; TCRdb's copy keeps in-frame clones and lacks some. The sample holds under 200,000 clones, more than 75% seen once. This clonotype was sampled from a human donor with chronic lymphocytic leukemia. The chain links TRBV15 to TRBJ1-3; a possible D gene is TRBD1 (5 bases). The specimen comprised PBMCs, sampled after 12 months of ibrutinib treatment. The chain's CDR3 is CATSRGPPGDGNTIYF. CDR3 coding DNA: TGTGCCACCAGCAGAGGGCCTCCGGGGGACGGAAACACCATATATTTT.